The TCR beta chain under discussion was sequenced for a study of T cell responses to AZD1222 COVID-19 vaccine. Whole-study context: Second-dose intervals near 4 or 12 weeks were combined.

The V end lost 5 bases, the J end lost 9 bases, and 17 bases lay between the germline ends. The CDR3 runs 13 residues. About this clone: The antigen remains unidentified.

Study conclusions and caveats: Baseline serology detected seropositivity in only six or seven AZD1222 recipients. Clonal diversity was possibly underestimated; the donors were predominantly white British and more often female. Researchers report vaccine-associated CD4 TCRs spanning spike, with dominance at 160-218 and 743-854.

Clones were read by immunoSEQ multiplex PCR, and TCRdb kept only the in-frame ones, dropping some. The table has 250,000 or so clones, 80% to 95% seen once. This clonotype was obtained from an adult in good health. The rearrangement links TRBV12-3 or TRBV12-4 to TRBJ2-7, with D unresolved. The source material was peripheral blood, sampled on day 0 of AZD1222 vaccination. DNA for the CDR3: TGTGCCAGCAGTCTTGAAGTGGGGATTCGGCAGTACTTC. Translated, it gives CASSLEVGIRQYF.